The rows below give T cell receptor beta chains drawn from one sample of a study of cytomegalovirus exposure and HLA in healthy donors. TCRdb keeps only in-frame clones here, not all; method: immunoSEQ multiplex PCR. The data show approximately 210,000 clones, around 80% seen once. Sequencing used PBMCs. All receptors derive from a man aged 35-49 years in good health and CMV-seropositive. Both conserved end residues are part of each CDR3. A D gene is named only where the DNA matches it firmly. The size entry is marked missing in some rows and otherwise reads once, few, many or a size class.

>NA|TRBD1|TRBV19|TRBJ2-7
TGTGCCAGTGACAGGGCCTACGAGCAGTACTTC
CASDRAYEQYF
>once|NA|TRBV15|TRBJ1-2
TGTGCCACCAGCAGAGAGAACAGGAACTATGGCTACACCTTC
CATSRENRNYGYTF
>NA|TRBD1|TRBV27|TRBJ1-1
TGTGCCAGCAGCCGTCCCGGGACAGGGGAAATTGAAGCTTTCTTT
CASSRPGTGEIEAFF
>NA|NA|TRBV5-1|TRBJ1-1
TGCGCCAGCAGCTTGACCACAGGGTCCCCGTACACTGAAGCTTTCTTT
CASSLTTGSPYTEAFF
>NA|NA|TRBV7-3|TRBJ2-1
TGTGCCAGCAGCTCAGGGGGGCGGGAGGCCCCTCCCTACAATGAGCAGTTCTTC
CASSSGGREAPPYNEQFF
>NA|TRBD2|TRBV7-9|TRBJ2-3
TGTGCCAGCAGCCTAACGGGGGGATCAGATACGCAGTATTTT
CASSLTGGSDTQYF
>NA|TRBD2|TRBV6-1|TRBJ2-1
TGTGCCAGCAGTGAACTGCCCTATTGGACTAGCGGGAGGTCGTCGTACAATGAGCAGTTCTTC
CASSELPYWTSGRSSYNEQFF
>NA|TRBD2|TRBV27|TRBJ2-1
TGTGCCAGCAGTACGACTAGCGGCTCCTACAATGAGCAGTTCTTC
CASSTTSGSYNEQFF
>few|TRBD2|TRBV7-9|TRBJ2-3
TGTGCCAGCAGCTCTGGACTAGCGGGGAGGAGGCGCACAGATACGCAGTATTTT
CASSSGLAGRRRTDTQYF
>NA|NA|TRBV7-9|TRBJ1-4
TGTGCCAGCAGCTCTCGACAGGTTCGCGTTGAAAAACTGTTTTTT
CASSSRQVRVEKLFF
>NA|NA|TRBV19|TRBJ2-2
TGTGCCAGTCAAAGCGGGTACAACACCGGGGAGCTGTTTTTT
CASQSGYNTGELFF
>NA|TRBD1|TRBV5-1|TRBJ1-1
TGCGCCAGCAGCTTCAACAGGGGGAATACTGAAGCTTTCTTT
CASSFNRGNTEAFF
>once|TRBD2|TRBV6-5|TRBJ2-2
TGTGCCAGCAGTTTCCAGACTAGCAACACCGGGGAGCTGTTTTTT
CASSFQTSNTGELFF
>NA|TRBD1|TRBV29-1|TRBJ2-4
TGCAGCGTTGAAGGGGGTGGGGGACAGATATTAGCCAAAAACATTCAGTACTTC
CSVEGGGGQILAKNIQYF
>NA|NA|TRBV29-1|TRBJ2-2
TGCAGCGTTGTTGTAGAGACCGGGGAGCTGTTTTTT
CSVVVETGELFF
>NA|NA|TRBV29-1|TRBJ2-1
TGCAGCGTTGGAGGTAGCTCCTACAATGAGCAGTTCTTC
CSVGGSSYNEQFF
>NA|TRBD2|TRBV11-2|TRBJ2-1
TGTGCCAGCAGCCCCCCATGGGGACTAGGGACCGAGCAGTTCTTC
CASSPPWGLGTEQFF
>NA|TRBD1|TRBV7-9|TRBJ1-1
TGTGCCAGCAGCTCCCCGGGACAGGGGGCGCTTCGGACTGAAGCTTTCTTT
CASSSPGQGALRTEAFF
>once|TRBD1|TRBV9|TRBJ1-1
TGTGCCAGCAGCCCTTACAGGGGAAACACTGAAGCTTTCTTT
CASSPYRGNTEAFF
>NA|TRBD2|TRBV19|TRBJ2-7
TGTGCCAGTAGTATAGGGGGGACTAGCGGGAGATACGAGCAGTACTTC
CASSIGGTSGRYEQYF
>NA|NA|TRBV2|TRBJ1-1
TGTGCCGCCGGGGAGTGGACTGAAGCTTTCTTT
CAAGEWTEAFF
>NA|TRBD2|TRBV7-9|TRBJ2-3
TGTGCCAGCAGCTTAGCGCGGGAGGGGGATACGCAGTATTTT
CASSLAREGDTQYF
>NA|NA|TRBV10-3|TRBJ1-5
TGTGCCATCAGTGGGGCAGGGTATAGCAATCAGCCCCAGCATTTT
CAISGAGYSNQPQHF
>NA|NA|TRBV2|TRBJ1-5
TGTGCCAGCAGTGCCGCCCGGGGAGGTCAGCCCCAGCATTTT
CASSAARGGQPQHF
>NA|NA|TRBV29-1|TRBJ2-5
TGCAGCGTTGAAGAGTCGGAGCCACGCGAGACCCAGTACTTC
CSVEESEPRETQYF
>NA|TRBD1|TRBV7-9|TRBJ2-3
TGTGCCAGCAAGGGACAGACCTCGACTGCCAGCACAGATACGCAGTATTTT
CASKGQTSTASTDTQYF
>NA|NA|TRBV6-6|TRBJ1-5
TGTGCCAGCAGTTTCAGCGGGAATCAGCCCCAGCATTTT
CASSFSGNQPQHF
>NA|NA|TRBV11-2|TRBJ2-3
TGTGCCAGCAGCTTAGCCGGGCTAGCGACAGATACGCAGTATTTT
CASSLAGLATDTQYF
>NA|TRBD2|TRBV7-8|TRBJ2-2
TGTGCCAGCAGCCGTAGCGGGAGAAGGCCCGGGGAGCTGTTTTTT
CASSRSGRRPGELFF
>NA|NA|TRBV11-2|TRBJ1-2
TGTGCCAGCAGCTTAGACAGTCTTTATGGCTACACCTTC
CASSLDSLYGYTF
>NA|TRBD2|TRBV7-3|TRBJ2-3
TGTGCCAGCAGCCTACAACCCTCCGGGACTAGCGGCACAGATACGCAGTATTTT
CASSLQPSGTSGTDTQYF
>NA|NA|TRBV29-1|TRBJ2-1
TGCAGCGTGGGGCAGATGATATACAATGAGCAGTTCTTC
CSVGQMIYNEQFF
>NA|NA|TRBV19|TRBJ1-2
TGTGCCAGTAGTCCATCCTCGGGGGACTATGGCTACACCTTC
CASSPSSGDYGYTF